A single T cell receptor beta chain is shown here with its context. The antigen remains undetermined. Germline-derived CDR1 and CDR2 are MNHEY and SMNVEV (reference sequence). This CDR3 contains 14 residues. The V and J ends lost 4 bases and 4 bases respectively, with 13 bases between them. The assay was immunoSEQ multiplex PCR, and TCRdb's table has in-frame clones only and misses some. The sample yields roughly 44,000 clones, roughly 86% seen once. This specimen belongs to a study of OX40 agonist ivuxolimab in advanced cancers. On the study more broadly: Patients receiving dose escalation had hepatocellular carcinoma, melanoma, renal cell or head and neck cancer. Age averaged around 60 years (range roughly 23 to 85), and 82.7% were male. The study, taken as a whole, reports: Several nonresponders also turned out to have low normalized T-cell clonal expansion. Among T cells, CD8+ cells averaged more expanded clones than CD4+ cells.

The receptor was isolated from an adult with an advanced solid tumor such as melanoma, head and neck, liver or kidney cancer. The specimen was CD4+ or CD8+ T cells sorted from blood, collected in a trial of the OX40 agonist ivuxolimab. V and J are TRBV27 and TRBJ2-5; tentative D call: TRBD2 (7 bases). Written as DNA, the CDR3 is TGTGCCAGCAGTTCCCGGGGGGCGGTAGAGACCCAGTACTTC. This encodes CASSSRGAVETQYF.